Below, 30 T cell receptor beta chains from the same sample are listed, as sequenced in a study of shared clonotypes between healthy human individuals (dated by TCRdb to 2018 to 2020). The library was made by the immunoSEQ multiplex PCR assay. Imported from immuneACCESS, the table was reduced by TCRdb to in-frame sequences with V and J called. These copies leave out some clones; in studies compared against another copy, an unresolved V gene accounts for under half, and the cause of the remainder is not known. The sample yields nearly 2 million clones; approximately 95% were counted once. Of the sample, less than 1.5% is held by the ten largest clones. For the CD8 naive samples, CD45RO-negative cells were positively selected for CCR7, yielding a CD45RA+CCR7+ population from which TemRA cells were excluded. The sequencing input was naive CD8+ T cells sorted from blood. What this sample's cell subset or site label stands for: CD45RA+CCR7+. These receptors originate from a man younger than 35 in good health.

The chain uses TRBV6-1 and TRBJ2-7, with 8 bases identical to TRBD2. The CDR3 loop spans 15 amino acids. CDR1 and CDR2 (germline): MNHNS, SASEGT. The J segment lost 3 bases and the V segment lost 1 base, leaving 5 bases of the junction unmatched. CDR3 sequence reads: CASSEVLAGGYEQYF. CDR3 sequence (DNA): TGTGCCAGCAGTGAAGTTTTGGCGGGGGGCTACGAGCAGTACTTC.

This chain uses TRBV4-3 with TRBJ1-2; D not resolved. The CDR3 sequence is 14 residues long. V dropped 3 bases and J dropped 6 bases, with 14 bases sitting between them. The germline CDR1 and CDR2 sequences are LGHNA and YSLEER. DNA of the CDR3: TGCGCCAGCAGCCATTCCGGGCCGATGGATGGCTACACCTTC. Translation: CASSHSGPMDGYTF.

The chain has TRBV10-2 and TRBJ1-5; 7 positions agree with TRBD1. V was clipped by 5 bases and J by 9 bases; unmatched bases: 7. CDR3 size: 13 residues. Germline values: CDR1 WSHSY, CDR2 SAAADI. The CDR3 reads CASSPDRARPQHF. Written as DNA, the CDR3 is TGCGCCAGCAGTCCCGACAGGGCAAGGCCCCAGCATTTT.

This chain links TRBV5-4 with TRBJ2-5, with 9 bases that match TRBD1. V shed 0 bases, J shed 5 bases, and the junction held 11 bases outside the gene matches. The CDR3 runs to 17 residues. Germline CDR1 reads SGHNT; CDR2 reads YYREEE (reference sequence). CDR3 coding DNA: TGTGCCAGCAGCTTGGAGGCGGCGACAGGGGGATGGGAGACCCAGTACTTC. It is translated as CASSLEAATGGWETQYF.

The CDR3 bases are TGCAGCGTTGAAAGGGTAGACAGGGTCCAAGAGACCCAGTACTTC. Translated: CSVERVDRVQETQYF. The V gene is TRBV29-1, the J gene TRBJ2-5; the match to TRBD1 covers 7 bases. The CDR3 runs 15 residues. Trimming took 2 bases from V and 1 from J; bases not matched to a gene: 7. Germline CDR1 SQVTM, CDR2 ANQGSEA.

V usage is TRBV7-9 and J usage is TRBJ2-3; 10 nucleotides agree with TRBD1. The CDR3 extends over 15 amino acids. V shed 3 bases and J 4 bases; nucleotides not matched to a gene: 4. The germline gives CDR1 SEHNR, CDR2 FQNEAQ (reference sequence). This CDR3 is CASSFRQGAADTQYF. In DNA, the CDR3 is TGTGCCAGCAGCTTTAGACAGGGGGCTGCAGATACGCAGTATTTT.

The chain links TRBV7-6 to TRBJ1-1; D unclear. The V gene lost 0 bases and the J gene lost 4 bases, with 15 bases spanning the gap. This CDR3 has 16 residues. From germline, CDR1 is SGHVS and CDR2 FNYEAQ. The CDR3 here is CASSLAGRLDGTEAFF. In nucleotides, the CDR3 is TGTGCCAGCAGCTTAGCAGGAAGATTAGACGGCACTGAAGCTTTCTTT.

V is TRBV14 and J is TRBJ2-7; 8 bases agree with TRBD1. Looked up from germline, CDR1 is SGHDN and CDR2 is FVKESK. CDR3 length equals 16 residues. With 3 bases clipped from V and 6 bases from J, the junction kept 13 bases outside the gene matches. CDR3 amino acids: CASSHPIGQGYSEQYF. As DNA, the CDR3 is TGTGCCAGCAGCCACCCTATCGGACAGGGCTATTCCGAGCAGTACTTC.

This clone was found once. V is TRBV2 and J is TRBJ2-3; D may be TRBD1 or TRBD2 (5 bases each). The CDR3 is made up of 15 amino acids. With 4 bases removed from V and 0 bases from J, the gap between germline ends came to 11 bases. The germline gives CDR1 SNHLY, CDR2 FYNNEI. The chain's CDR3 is CASSGGDDSTDTQYF. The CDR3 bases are TGTGCCAGCAGTGGTGGGGACGACAGCACAGATACGCAGTATTTT. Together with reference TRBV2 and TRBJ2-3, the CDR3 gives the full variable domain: EPEVTQTPSHQVTQMGQEVILRCVPISNHLYFYWYRQILGQKVEFLVSFYNNEISEKSEIFDDQFSVERPDGSNFTLKIRSTKLEDSAMYFCASSGGDDSTDTQYFGPGTRLTVL.

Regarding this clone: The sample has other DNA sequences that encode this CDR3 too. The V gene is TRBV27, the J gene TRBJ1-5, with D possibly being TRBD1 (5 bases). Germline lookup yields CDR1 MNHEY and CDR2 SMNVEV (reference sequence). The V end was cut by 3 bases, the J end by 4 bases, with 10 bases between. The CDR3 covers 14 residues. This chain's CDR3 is CASSFIGGNQPQHF. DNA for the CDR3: TGTGCCAGCAGTTTCATCGGGGGAAATCAGCCCCAGCATTTT.

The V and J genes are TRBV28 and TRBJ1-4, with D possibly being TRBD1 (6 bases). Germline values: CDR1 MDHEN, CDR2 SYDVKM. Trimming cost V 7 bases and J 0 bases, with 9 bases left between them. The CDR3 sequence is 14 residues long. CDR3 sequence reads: CASNDRTTNEKLFF. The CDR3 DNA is TGTGCCAGCAATGACAGGACAACTAATGAAAAACTGTTTTTT.

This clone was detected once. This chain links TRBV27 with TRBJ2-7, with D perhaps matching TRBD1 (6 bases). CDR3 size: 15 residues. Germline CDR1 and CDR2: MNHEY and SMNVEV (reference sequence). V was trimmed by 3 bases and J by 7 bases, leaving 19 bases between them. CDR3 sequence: CASSFLEQGPREQYF. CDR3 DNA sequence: TGTGCCAGCAGTTTTTTGGAACAGGGACCTAGGGAGCAGTACTTC.

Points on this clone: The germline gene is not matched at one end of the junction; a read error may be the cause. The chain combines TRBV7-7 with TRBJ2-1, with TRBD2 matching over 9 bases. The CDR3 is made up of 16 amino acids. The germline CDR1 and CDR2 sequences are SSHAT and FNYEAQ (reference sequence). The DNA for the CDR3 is TGTGCTAGCAGCTTAGCCCTAGCGGGGAGCCTTAATGAGCAGTTCTTC. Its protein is CASSLALAGSLNEQFF.

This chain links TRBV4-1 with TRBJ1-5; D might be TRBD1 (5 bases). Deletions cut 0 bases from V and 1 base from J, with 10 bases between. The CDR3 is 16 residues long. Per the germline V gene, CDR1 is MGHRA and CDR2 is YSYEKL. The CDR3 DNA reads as TGCGCCAGCAGCCAAGATCTGGGGGGGAGCAATCAGCCCCAGCATTTT. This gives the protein CASSQDLGGSNQPQHF.

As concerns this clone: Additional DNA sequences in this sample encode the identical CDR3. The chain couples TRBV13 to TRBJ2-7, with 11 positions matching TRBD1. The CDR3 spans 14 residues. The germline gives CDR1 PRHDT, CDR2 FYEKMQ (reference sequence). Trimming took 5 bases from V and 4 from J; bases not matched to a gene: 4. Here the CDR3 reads CASSLRDRGYEQYF. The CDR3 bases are TGTGCCAGCAGCCTGAGGGACAGGGGGTACGAGCAGTACTTC.

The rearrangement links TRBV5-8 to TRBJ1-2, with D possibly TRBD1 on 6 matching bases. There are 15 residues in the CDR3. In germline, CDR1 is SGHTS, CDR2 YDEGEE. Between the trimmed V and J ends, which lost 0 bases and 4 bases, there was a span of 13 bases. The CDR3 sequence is CASSLDLTGFYGYTF. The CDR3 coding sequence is TGTGCCAGCAGCTTGGATTTGACAGGCTTCTATGGCTACACCTTC.

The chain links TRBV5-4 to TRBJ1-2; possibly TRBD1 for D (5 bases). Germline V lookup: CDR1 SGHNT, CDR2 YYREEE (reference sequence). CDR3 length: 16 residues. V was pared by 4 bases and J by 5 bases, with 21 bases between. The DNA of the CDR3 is TGTGCCAGCAGCCCCCCGGGTAGGCAGGGAGAGTATGGCTACACCTTC. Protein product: CASSPPGRQGEYGYTF. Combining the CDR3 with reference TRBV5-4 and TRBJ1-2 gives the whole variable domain ETGVTQSPTHLIKTRGQQVTLRCSSQSGHNTVSWYQQALGQGPQFIFQYYREEENGRGNFPPRFSGLQFPNYSSELNVNALELDDSALYLCASSPPGRQGEYGYTFGSGTRLTVV.

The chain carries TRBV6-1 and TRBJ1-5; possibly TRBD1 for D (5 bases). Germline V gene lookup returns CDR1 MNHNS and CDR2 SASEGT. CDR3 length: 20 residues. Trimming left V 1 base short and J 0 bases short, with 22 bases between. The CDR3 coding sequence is TGTGCCAGCAGTGAAGTTATCGGGGGAATTCTCGAAAATAGCAATCAGCCCCAGCATTTT. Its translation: CASSEVIGGILENSNQPQHF.

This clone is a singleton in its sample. CDR3 loop: CASSPQTSGGVTYEQYF. CDR3 coding DNA: TGTGCCAGCAGCCCCCAGACTAGCGGGGGGGTAACCTACGAGCAGTACTTC. This sequence joins TRBV13 and TRBJ2-7; 14 positions match TRBD2. The CDR3 covers 17 residues. Trimming at V came to 5 bases and at J to 2 bases, leaving 8 bases not matched to a gene. Germline V gives CDR1 PRHDT, CDR2 FYEKMQ (reference sequence).

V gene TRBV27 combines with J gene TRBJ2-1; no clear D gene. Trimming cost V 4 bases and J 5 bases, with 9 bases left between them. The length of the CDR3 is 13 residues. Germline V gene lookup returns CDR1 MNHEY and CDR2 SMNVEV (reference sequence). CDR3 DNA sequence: TGTGCCAGCAGTTATGTGGTAAACAATGAGCAGTTCTTC. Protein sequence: CASSYVVNNEQFF.

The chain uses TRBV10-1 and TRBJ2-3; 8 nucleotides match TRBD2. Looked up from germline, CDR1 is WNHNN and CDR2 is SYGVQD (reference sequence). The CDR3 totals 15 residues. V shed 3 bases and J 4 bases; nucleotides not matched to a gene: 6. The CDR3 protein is CASSDGGGWADTQYF. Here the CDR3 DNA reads TGCGCCAGCAGTGATGGCGGGGGGTGGGCAGATACGCAGTATTTT.

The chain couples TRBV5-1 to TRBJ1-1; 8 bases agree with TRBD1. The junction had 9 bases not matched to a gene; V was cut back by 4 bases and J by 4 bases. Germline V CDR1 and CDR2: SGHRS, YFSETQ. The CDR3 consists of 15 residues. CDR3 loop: CASSMDRERSTEAFF. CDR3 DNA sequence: TGCGCCAGCAGCATGGACAGGGAGCGGAGCACTGAAGCTTTCTTT.

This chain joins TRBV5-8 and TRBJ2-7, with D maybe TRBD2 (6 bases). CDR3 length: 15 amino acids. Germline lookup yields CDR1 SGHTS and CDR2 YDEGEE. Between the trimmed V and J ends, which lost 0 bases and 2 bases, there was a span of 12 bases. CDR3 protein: CASSLGGTGTYEQYF. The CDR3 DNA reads TGTGCCAGCAGCTTGGGAGGGACTGGCACCTACGAGCAGTACTTC.

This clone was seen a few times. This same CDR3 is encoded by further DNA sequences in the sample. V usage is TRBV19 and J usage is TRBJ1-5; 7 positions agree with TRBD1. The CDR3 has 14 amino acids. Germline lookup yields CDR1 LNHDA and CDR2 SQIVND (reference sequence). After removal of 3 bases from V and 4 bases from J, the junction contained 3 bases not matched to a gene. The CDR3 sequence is CASSIRDSNQPQHF. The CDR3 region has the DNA TGTGCCAGTAGTATTAGGGACAGTAATCAGCCCCAGCATTTT. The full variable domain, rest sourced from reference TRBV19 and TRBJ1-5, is DGGITQSPKYLFRKEGQNVTLSCEQNLNHDAMYWYRQDPGQGLRLIYYSQIVNDFQKGDIAEGYSVSREKKESFPLTVTSAQKNPTAFYLCASSIRDSNQPQHFGDGTRLSIL.

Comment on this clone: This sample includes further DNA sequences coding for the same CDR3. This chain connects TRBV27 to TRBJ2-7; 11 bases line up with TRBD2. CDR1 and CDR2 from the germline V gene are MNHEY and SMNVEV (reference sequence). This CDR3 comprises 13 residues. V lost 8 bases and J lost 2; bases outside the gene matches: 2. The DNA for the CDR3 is TGTGCCAGCTCTAGCGGGGGGCCCTACGAGCAGTACTTC. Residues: CASSSGGPYEQYF.

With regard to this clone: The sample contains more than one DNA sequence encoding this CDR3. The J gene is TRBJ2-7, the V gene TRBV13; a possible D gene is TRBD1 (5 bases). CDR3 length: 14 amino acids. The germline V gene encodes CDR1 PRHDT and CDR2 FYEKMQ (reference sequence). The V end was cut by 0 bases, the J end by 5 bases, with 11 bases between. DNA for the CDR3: TGTGCCAGCAGCTTAGGCCAGGGCGTTAACGAGCAGTACTTC. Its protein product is CASSLGQGVNEQYF.

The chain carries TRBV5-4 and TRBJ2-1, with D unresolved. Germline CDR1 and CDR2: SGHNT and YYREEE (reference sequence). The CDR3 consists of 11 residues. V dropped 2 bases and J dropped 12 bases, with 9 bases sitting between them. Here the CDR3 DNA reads TGTGCCAGCAGCTTTCAGGCGATGCAGTTCTTC. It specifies CASSFQAMQFF.

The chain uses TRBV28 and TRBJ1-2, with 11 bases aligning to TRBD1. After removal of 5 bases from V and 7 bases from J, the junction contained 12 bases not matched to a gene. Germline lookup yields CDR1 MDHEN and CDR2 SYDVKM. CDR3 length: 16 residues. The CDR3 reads CASSPELDRGLSGYTF. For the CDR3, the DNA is TGTGCCAGCAGTCCCGAACTGGACAGGGGGCTCAGTGGCTACACCTTC.

The chain's CDR3 is CASSFPTSGETQYF. CDR3 bases: TGTGCCAGCAGCTTTCCTACTAGTGGAGAGACCCAGTACTTC. V usage is TRBV11-2 and J usage is TRBJ2-5; D might be TRBD2 (5 bases). This CDR3 comprises 14 residues. V gave up 3 bases and J gave up 4 bases, with 12 bases separating them. CDR1 SGHAT and CDR2 FQNNGV come from the germline V gene.

The CDR3 sequence is CASSLIVTYAYEQYF. As DNA, the CDR3 is TGTGCCAGCAGCTTAATAGTTACTTATGCCTACGAGCAGTACTTC. V and J are TRBV5-6 and TRBJ2-7; no clear D gene. V gave up 2 bases and J gave up 2 bases, with 14 bases separating them. Germline-derived CDR1 and CDR2 are SGHDT and YYEEEE. This CDR3 spans 15 amino acids.